This T cell receptor beta chain was obtained from a study of blood T cell repertoires in COVID-19. Study in general: Sources were T cells, B-cell-depleted T cells, or PBMCs; the material itself was cDNA or gDNA.

The CDR3 sequence is 15 residues long. The germline V and J ends were trimmed by 4 bases and 0 bases, with 10 bases remaining between them. Germline CDR1 is MNHEY and CDR2 is SVGEGT. TCRdb's table, derived via immunoSEQ multiplex PCR, lists solely in-frame clones and lacks some. The sample holds roughly 120,000 clones, just under 85% seen once. Input material: peripheral blood. This rearrangement joins TRBV6-2 or TRBV6-3 to TRBJ2-1; TRBD1 is a possible D gene (6 bases). The receptor's source is an older man with active or convalescent COVID-19. The CDR3 DNA reads as TGTGCCAGCAGTTGGACAGACCCCTCCTACAATGAGCAGTTCTTC. Protein: CASSWTDPSYNEQFF.